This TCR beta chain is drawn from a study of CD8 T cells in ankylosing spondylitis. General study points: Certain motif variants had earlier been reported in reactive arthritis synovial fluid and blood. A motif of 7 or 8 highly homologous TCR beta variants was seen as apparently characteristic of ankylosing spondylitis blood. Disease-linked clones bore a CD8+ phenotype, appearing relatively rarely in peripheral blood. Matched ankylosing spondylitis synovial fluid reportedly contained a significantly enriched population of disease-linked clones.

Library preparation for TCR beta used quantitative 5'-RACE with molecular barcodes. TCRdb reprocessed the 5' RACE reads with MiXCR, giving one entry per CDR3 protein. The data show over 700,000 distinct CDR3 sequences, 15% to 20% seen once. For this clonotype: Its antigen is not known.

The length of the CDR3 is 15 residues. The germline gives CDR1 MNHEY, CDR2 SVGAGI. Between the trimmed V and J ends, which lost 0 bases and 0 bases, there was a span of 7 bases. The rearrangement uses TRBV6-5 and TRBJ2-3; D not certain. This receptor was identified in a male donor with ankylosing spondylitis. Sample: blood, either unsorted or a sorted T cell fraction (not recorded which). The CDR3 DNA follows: TGTGCCAGCAGTTACTCAGCCGTTAGCACAGATACGCAGTATTTT. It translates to CASSYSAVSTDTQYF.